Below, 10 T cell receptor beta chains from the same sample are listed, as sequenced in a study of early T cells in non-severe SARS-CoV-2 infection. TCRdb re-called the 5' RACE reads with MiXCR, one entry per CDR3 protein. The sample records tens of thousands of distinct CDR3 sequences, over 9.5% being singletons. The sample in question was whole blood, obtained at baseline. These receptors were collected from an adult who was a healthcare worker with PCR-confirmed SARS-CoV-2 infection or an uninfected control (not recorded which).

With regard to this clonotype: This may stem from a read error, because a much larger clone lies one nucleotide away. This sequence joins TRBV5-4 and TRBJ2-3; unclear D gene. Trimming took off 4 bases at V and 0 bases at J, with 12 bases between the two ends. The CDR3 runs to 15 residues. CDR1 SGHNT and CDR2 YYREEE come from the germline V gene (reference sequence). CDR3 residues: CASSPERTSTDTQYF. The CDR3 nucleotides read TGTGCCAGCAGCCCGGAACGAACCAGCACAGATACGCAGTATTTT.

There are a few counts of this clonotype. This chain connects TRBV28 to TRBJ1-6; D possibly corresponds to TRBD1 (6 bases). Trimming cost V 5 bases and J 6 bases, with 14 bases left between them. Germline CDR1 and CDR2: MDHEN and SYDVKM. This CDR3 is 15 amino acids long. CDR3: CASSTGHKTNSPLHF. CDR3 coding DNA: TGTGCCAGCAGTACAGGGCACAAAACTAATTCACCCCTCCACTTT.

Ten or more counts support this clonotype. This rearrangement joins TRBV6-6 to TRBJ1-4; D may be TRBD1 (5 bases). V gave up 7 bases and J gave up 3 bases, with 15 bases separating them. This CDR3 is 15 amino acids long. In germline, CDR1 is MNHNY, CDR2 SVGAGI (reference sequence). CDR3 sequence reads: CASNTLGVANEKLFF. Written as DNA, the CDR3 is TGTGCCAGCAACACTTTGGGGGTGGCTAATGAAAAACTGTTTTTT.

Notes on this clonotype: The junction and the germline gene differ at one end; a read error may be behind it. J is TRBJ2-3 and V is TRBV7-2; D perhaps matches TRBD2 (5 bases). Germline V gene sequence: CDR1 SGHTA, CDR2 FQGNSA. The CDR3 is made up of 11 amino acids. The CDR3 spells CASSVADTQYF. The DNA of the CDR3 is TGTGCCAGCAGCGTAGCGGATACGCAGTATTTT. The full variable domain, completed using reference TRBV7-2 and TRBJ2-3, is GAGVSQSPSNKVTEKGKDVELRCDPISGHTALYWYRQSLGQGLEFLIYFQGNSAPDKSGLPSDRFSAERTGGSVSTLTIQRTQQEDSAVYLCASSVADTQYFGPGTRLTVL.

This clonotype was detected a few times. The chain is built from TRBV10-1 and TRBJ2-7; D unclear. Germline V gene lookup returns CDR1 WNHNN and CDR2 SYGVQD (reference sequence). Trimming left V 6 bases short and J 6 bases short, with 12 bases between. This CDR3 comprises 12 residues. Written as DNA, the CDR3 is TGCGCCAGCAGCCTCGGAAGGGCCGAGCAGTACTTC. Translating gives CASSLGRAEQYF.

This clonotype has a handful of counts. CDR3 region: CASSLSWGRTTDTQYF. As DNA, the CDR3 is TGTGCCAGCAGTTTATCTTGGGGACGGACTACAGATACGCAGTATTTT. The chain is built from TRBV27 and TRBJ2-3; D is perhaps TRBD1 or TRBD2 (5 bases each). The germline V gene encodes CDR1 MNHEY and CDR2 SMNVEV (reference sequence). CDR3 size: 16 residues. V lost 0 bases and J 3 bases, leaving 13 bases between the germline ends.

The CDR3 is CASSLSARAGNEQFF. In DNA, the CDR3 is TGTGCCAGCAGCTTATCGGCCAGGGCAGGCAATGAGCAGTTCTTC. The chain has TRBV7-2 and TRBJ2-1, with a tentative D call TRBD1 (5 bases). The germline gives CDR1 SGHTA, CDR2 FQGNSA. V was shortened by 2 bases and J by 6 bases, with 14 bases between the two germline ends. This CDR3 spans 15 amino acids.

The chain employs TRBV12-5 and TRBJ2-3, with 8 bases that match TRBD1. This CDR3 is built from 17 residues. Unmatched junction bases numbered 16, after V lost 7 bases and J lost 4 bases. CDR1 and CDR2 (germline): LGHNT, FRNRAP. In nucleotides, the CDR3 is TGTGCTAGTGCCCATCCAAATCAGGGGGCTTGGGCAGATACGCAGTATTTT. This encodes CASAHPNQGAWADTQYF.

The chain links TRBV11-2 to TRBJ2-7; weak D call: TRBD1 (6 bases). Germline V CDR1 and CDR2: SGHAT, FQNNGV. Deletions cut 5 bases from V and 5 bases from J, with 19 bases between. The CDR3 has 15 residues. The CDR3 DNA is TGTGCCAGCAGCGCCACAGGGCTAAAGGGCAACGAGCAGTACTTC. This translates into CASSATGLKGNEQYF.

This clonotype was seen repeatedly, ten times or more. The chain couples TRBV30 to TRBJ2-3, with D uncertain. The CDR3 loop spans 13 amino acids. V was pared by 1 base and J by 6 bases, with 11 bases between. Germline V gene lookup returns CDR1 GTSNPN and CDR2 SVGIG (reference sequence). As DNA, the CDR3 is TGTGCCTGGAGTGCCCTCTTAATGGATACGCAGTATTTT. It encodes CAWSALLMDTQYF.